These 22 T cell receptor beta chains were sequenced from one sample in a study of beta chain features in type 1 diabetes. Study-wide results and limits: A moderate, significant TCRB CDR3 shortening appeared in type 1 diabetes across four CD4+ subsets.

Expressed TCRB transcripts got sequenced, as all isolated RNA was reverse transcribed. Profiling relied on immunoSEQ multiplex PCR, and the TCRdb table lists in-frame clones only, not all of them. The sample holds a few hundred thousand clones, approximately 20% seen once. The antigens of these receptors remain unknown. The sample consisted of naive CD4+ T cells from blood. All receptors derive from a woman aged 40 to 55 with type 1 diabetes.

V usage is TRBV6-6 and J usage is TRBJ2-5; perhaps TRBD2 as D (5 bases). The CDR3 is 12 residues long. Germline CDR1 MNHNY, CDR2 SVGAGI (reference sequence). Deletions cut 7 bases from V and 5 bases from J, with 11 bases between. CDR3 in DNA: TGTGCCAGCACGGGGAGCTTGGAGACCCAGTACTTC. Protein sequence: CASTGSLETQYF.

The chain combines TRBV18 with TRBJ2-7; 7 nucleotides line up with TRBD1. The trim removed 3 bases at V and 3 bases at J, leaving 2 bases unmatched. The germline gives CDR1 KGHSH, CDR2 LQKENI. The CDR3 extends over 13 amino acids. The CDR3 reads CASSPGQDYEQYF. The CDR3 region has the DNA TGTGCCAGCTCACCCGGACAGGACTACGAGCAGTACTTC. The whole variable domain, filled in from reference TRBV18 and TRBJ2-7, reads NAGVMQNPRHLVRRRGQEARLRCSPMKGHSHVYWYRQLPEEGLKFMVYLQKENIIDESGMPKERFSAEFPKEGPSILRIQQVVRGDSAAYFCASSPGQDYEQYFGPGTRLTVT.

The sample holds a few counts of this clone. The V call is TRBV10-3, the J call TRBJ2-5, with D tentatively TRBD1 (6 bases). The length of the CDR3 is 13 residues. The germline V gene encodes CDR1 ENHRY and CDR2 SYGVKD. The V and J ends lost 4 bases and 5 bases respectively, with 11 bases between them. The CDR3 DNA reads TGTGCCATCAGTGGAGGGGGTTGGGAGACCCAGTACTTC. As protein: CAISGGGWETQYF.

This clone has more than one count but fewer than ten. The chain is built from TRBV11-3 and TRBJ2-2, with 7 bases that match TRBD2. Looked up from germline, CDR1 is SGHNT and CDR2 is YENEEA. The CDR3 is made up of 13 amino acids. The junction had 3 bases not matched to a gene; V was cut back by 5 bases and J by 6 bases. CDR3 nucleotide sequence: TGTGCCAGCAGCCGGGGGGTCCCCGGGGAGCTGTTTTTT. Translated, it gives CASSRGVPGELFF.

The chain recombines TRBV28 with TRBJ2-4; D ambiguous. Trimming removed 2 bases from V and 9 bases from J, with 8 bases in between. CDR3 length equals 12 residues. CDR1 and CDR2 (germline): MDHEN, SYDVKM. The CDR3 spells CASSLRVGIQYF. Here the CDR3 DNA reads TGTGCCAGCAGTTTACGGGTTGGCATTCAGTACTTC. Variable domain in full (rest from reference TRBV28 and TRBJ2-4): DVKVTQSSRYLVKRTGEKVFLECVQDMDHENMFWYRQDPGLGLRLIYFSYDVKMKEKGDIPEGYSVSREKKERFSLILESASTNQTSMYLCASSLRVGIQYFGAGTRLSVL.

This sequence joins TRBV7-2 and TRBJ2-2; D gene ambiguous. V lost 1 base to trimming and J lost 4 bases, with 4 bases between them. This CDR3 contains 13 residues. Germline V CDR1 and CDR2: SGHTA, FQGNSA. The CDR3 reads CASSLGGTGELFF. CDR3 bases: TGTGCCAGCAGCTTAGGAGGCACCGGGGAGCTGTTTTTT.

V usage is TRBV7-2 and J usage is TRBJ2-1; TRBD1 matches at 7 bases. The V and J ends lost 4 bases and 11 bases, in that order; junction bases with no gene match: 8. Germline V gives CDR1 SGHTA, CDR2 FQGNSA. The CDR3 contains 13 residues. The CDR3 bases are TGTGCCAGCAGCTACGCCGGACAGGCTAAGCAGTTCTTC. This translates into CASSYAGQAKQFF. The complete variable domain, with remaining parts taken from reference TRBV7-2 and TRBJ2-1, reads GAGVSQSPSNKVTEKGKDVELRCDPISGHTALYWYRQSLGQGLEFLIYFQGNSAPDKSGLPSDRFSAERTGGSVSTLTIQRTQQEDSAVYLCASSYAGQAKQFFGPGTRLTVL.

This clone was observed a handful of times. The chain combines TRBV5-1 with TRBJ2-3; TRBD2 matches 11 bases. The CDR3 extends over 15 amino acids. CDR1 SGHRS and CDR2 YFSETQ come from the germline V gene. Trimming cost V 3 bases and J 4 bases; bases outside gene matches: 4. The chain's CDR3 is CASSSLAGDPDTQYF. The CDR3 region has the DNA TGCGCCAGCAGCTCACTAGCGGGAGACCCAGATACGCAGTATTTT.

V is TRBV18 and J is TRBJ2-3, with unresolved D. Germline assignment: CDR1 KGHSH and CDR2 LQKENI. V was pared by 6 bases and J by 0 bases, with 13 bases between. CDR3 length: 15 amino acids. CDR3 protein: CASSPLRASTDTQYF. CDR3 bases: TGTGCCAGCTCGCCTCTGAGAGCTAGCACAGATACGCAGTATTTT.

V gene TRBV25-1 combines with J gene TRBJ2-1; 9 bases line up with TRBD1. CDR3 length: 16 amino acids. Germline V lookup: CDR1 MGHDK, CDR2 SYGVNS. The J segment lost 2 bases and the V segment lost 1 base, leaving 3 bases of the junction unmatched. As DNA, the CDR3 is TGTGCCAGCAGTGAATTGGGACAGGGAACCTACAATGAGCAGTTCTTC. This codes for CASSELGQGTYNEQFF.

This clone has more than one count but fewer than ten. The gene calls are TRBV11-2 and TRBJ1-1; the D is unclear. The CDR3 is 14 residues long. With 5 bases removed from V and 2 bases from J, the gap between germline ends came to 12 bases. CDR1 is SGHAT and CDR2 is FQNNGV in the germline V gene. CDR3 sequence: CASSPVVYNTEAFF. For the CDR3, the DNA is TGTGCCAGCAGCCCCGTGGTCTACAACACTGAAGCTTTCTTT.

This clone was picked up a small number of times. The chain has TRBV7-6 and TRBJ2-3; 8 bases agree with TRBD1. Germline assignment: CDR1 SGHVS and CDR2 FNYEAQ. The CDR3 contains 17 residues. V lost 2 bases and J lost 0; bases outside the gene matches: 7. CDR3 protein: CASSLQQGAFSTDTQYF. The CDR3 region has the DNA TGTGCCAGCAGCTTACAGCAGGGGGCCTTTAGCACAGATACGCAGTATTTT.

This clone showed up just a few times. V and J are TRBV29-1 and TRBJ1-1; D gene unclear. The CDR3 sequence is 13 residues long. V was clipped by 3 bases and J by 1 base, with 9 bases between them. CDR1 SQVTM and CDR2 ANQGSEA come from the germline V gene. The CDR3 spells CSVEWSGNTEAFF. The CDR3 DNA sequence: TGCAGCGTTGAGTGGTCCGGGAACACTGAAGCTTTCTTT. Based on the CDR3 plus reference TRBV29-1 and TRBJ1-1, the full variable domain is SAVISQKPSRDICQRGTSLTIQCQVDSQVTMMFWYRQQPGQSLTLIATANQGSEATYESGFVIDKFPISRPNLTFSTLTVSNMSPEDSSIYLCSVEWSGNTEAFFGQGTRLTVV.

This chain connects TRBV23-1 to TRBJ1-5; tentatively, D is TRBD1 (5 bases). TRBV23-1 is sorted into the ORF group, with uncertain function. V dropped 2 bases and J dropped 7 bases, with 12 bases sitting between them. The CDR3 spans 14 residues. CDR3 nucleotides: TGCGCCAGCAGTCAAGGGAGGGGAAGGCAGCCCCAGCATTTT. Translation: CASSQGRGRQPQHF.

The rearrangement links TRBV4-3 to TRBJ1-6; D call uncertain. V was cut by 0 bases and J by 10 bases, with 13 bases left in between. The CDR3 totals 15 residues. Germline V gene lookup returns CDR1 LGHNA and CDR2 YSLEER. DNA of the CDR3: TGCGCCAGCAGCCAAGAGTGGTTTGAGAGATCACCCCTCCACTTT. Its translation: CASSQEWFERSPLHF.

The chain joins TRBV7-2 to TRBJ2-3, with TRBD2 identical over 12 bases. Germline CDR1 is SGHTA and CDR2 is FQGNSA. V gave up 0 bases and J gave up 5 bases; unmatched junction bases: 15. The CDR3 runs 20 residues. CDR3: CASSLASSGRARGVGDTQYF. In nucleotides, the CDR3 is TGTGCCAGCAGCTTAGCCTCTAGCGGGAGGGCCAGGGGCGTTGGAGATACGCAGTATTTT.

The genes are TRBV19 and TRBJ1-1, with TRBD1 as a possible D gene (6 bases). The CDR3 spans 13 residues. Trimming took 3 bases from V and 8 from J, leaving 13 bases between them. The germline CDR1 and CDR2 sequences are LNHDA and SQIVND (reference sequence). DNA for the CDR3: TGTGCCAGTAGTATTTTCGGGACAACCGAAGCTTTCTTT. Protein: CASSIFGTTEAFF.

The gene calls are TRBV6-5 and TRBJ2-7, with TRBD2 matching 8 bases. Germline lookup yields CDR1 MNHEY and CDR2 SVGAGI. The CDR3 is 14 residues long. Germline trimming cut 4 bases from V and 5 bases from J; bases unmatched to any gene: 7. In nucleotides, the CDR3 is TGTGCCAGCAGTTCCCCCGGACTAGCCCACGAGCAGTACTTC. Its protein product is CASSSPGLAHEQYF.

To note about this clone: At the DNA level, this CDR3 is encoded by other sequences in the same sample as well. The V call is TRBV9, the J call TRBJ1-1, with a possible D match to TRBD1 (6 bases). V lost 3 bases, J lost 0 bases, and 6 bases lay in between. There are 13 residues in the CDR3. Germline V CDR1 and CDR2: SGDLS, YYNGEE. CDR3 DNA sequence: TGTGCCAGCAGCGGACAGGTGAACACTGAAGCTTTCTTT. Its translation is CASSGQVNTEAFF.

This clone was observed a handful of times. The CDR3 protein is CSVSQGTYEQYF. In DNA, the CDR3 is TGCAGCGTTAGCCAGGGGACCTACGAGCAGTACTTC. The chain uses TRBV29-1 and TRBJ2-7, with D maybe TRBD1 (6 bases). The CDR3 sequence is 12 residues long. The V end was cut by 5 bases, the J end by 2 bases, with 10 bases between. Germline CDR1 and CDR2: SQVTM and ANQGSEA.

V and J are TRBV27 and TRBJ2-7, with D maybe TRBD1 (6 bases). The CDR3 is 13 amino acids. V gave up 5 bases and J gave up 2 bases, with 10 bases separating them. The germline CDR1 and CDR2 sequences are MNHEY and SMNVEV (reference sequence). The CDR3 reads CASSPRQAYEQYF. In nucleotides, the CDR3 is TGTGCCAGCAGTCCTAGACAGGCCTACGAGCAGTACTTC.

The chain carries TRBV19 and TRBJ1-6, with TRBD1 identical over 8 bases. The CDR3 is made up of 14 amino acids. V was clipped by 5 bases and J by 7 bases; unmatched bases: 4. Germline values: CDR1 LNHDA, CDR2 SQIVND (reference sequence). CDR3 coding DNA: TGTGCCAGTAGTGCTCGACAGGGGAATTCACCCCTCCACTTT. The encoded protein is CASSARQGNSPLHF.